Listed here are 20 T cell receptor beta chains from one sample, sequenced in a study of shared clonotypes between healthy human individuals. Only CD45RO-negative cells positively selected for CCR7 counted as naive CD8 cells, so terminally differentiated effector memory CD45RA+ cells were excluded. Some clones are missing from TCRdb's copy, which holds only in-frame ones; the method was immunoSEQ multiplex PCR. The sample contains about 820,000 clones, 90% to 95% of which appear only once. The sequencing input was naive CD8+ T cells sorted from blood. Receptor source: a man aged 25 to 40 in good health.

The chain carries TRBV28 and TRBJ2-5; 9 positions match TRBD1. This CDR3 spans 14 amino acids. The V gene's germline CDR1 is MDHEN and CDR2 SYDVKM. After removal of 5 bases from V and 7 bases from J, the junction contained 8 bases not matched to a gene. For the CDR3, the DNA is TGTGCCAGCAGTATCACAGGGGGCTGGGTGACCCAGTACTTC. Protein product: CASSITGGWVTQYF.

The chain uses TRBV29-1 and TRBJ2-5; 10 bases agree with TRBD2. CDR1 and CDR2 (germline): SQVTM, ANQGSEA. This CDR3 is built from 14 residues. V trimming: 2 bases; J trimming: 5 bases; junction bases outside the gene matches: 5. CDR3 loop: CSVELAGAMETQYF. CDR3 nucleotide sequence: TGCAGCGTTGAACTAGCGGGAGCAATGGAGACCCAGTACTTC.

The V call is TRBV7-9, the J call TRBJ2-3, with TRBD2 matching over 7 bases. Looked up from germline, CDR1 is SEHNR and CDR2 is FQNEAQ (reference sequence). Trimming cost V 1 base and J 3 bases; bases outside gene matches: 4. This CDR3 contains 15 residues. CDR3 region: CASSLVEGGTDTQYF. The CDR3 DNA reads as TGTGCCAGCAGCTTAGTAGAGGGAGGGACAGATACGCAGTATTTT. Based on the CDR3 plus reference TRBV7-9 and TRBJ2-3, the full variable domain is DTGVSQNPRHKITKRGQNVTFRCDPISEHNRLYWYRQTLGQGPEFLTYFQNEAQLEKSRLLSDRFSAERPKGSFSTLEIQRTEQGDSAMYLCASSLVEGGTDTQYFGPGTRLTVL.

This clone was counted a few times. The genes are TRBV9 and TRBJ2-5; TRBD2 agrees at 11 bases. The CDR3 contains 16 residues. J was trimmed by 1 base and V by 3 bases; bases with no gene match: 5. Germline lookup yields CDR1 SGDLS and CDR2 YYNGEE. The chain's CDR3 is CASSGLAGGFQETQYF. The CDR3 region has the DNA TGTGCCAGCAGCGGGCTAGCGGGAGGTTTCCAAGAGACCCAGTACTTC.

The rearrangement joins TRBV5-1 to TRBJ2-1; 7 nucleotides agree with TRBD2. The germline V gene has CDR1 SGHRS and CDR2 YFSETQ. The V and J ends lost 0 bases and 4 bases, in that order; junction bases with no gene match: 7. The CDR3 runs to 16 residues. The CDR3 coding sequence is TGCGCCAGCAGCTTGGAGGCGGGAGTTGCTTACAATGAGCAGTTCTTC. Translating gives CASSLEAGVAYNEQFF.

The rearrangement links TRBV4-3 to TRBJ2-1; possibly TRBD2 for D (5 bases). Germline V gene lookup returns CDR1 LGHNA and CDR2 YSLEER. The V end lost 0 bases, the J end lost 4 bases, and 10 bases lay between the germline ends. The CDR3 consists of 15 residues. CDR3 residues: CASSQDIGGYNEQFF. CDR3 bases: TGCGCCAGCAGCCAAGATATAGGCGGGTACAATGAGCAGTTCTTC.

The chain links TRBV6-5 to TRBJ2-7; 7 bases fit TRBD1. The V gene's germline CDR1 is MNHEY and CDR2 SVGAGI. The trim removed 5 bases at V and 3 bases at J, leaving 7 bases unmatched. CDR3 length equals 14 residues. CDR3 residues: CASSAGQDYYEQYF. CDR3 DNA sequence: TGTGCCAGCAGTGCCGGACAGGATTACTACGAGCAGTACTTC.

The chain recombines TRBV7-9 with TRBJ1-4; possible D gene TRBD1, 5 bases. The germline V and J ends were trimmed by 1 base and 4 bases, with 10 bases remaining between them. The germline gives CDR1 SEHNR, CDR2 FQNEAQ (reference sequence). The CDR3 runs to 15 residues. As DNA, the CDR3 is TGTGCCAGCAGCTTAGTTCGGCAGGGTAATGAAAAACTGTTTTTT. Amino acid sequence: CASSLVRQGNEKLFF.

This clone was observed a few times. In nucleotides, the CDR3 is TGTGCCAGCAGCCTGAACAAGGGCTACACCTTC. Translation gives CASSLNKGYTF. The genes are TRBV5-4 and TRBJ1-2; D remains unclear. The germline V gene has CDR1 SGHNT and CDR2 YYREEE (reference sequence). The V end lost 4 bases, the J end lost 8 bases, and 9 bases lay between the germline ends. The CDR3 covers 11 residues.

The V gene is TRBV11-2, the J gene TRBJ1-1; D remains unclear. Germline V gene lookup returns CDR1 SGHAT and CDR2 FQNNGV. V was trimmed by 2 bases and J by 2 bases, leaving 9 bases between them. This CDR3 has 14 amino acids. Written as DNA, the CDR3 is TGTGCCAGCAGCTTACCCCGAGGTAACACTGAAGCTTTCTTT. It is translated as CASSLPRGNTEAFF.

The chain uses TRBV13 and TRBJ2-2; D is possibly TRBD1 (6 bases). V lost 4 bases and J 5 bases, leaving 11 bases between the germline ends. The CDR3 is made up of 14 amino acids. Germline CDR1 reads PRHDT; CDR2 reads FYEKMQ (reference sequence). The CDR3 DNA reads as TGTGCCAGCAGCTCGACCGGACAGACCGGGGAGCTGTTTTTT. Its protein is CASSSTGQTGELFF. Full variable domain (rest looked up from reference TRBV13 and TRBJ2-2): AAGVIQSPRHLIKEKRETATLKCYPIPRHDTVYWYQQGPGQDPQFLISFYEKMQSDKGSIPDRFSAQQFSDYHSELNMSSLELGDSALYFCASSSTGQTGELFFGEGSRLTVL.

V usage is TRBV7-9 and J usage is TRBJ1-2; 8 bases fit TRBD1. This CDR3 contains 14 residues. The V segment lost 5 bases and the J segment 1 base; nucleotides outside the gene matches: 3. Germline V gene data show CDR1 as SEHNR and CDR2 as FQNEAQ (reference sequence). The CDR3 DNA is TGTGCCAGCAGCGGACAGGGTGGTAACTATGGCTACACCTTC. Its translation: CASSGQGGNYGYTF.

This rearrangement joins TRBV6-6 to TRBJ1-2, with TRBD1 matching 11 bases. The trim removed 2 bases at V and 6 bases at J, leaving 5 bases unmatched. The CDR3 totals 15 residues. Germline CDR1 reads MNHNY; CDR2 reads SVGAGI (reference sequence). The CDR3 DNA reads TGTGCCAGCAGTTACGGGACAGGGGGTAGCAATGGCTACACCTTC. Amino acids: CASSYGTGGSNGYTF.

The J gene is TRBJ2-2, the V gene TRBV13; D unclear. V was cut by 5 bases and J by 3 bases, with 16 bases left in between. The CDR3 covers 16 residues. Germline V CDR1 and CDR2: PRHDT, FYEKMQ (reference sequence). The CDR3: CASSARTQLDTGELFF. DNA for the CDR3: TGTGCCAGCAGCGCTCGGACGCAGCTAGACACCGGGGAGCTGTTTTTT. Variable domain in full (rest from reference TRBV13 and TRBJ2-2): AAGVIQSPRHLIKEKRETATLKCYPIPRHDTVYWYQQGPGQDPQFLISFYEKMQSDKGSIPDRFSAQQFSDYHSELNMSSLELGDSALYFCASSARTQLDTGELFFGEGSRLTVL.

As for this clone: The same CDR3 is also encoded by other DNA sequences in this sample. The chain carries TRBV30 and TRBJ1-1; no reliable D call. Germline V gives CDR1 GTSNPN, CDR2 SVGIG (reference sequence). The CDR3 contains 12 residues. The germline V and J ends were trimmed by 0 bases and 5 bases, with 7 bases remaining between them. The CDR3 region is CAWSVTGTEAFF. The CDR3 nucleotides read TGTGCCTGGAGTGTAACGGGGACTGAAGCTTTCTTT.

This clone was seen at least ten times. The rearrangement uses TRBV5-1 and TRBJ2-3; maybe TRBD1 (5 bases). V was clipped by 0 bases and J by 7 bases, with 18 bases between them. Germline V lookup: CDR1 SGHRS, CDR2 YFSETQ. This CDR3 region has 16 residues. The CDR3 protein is CASSLVSGPGQNTQYF. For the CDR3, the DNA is TGCGCCAGCAGCTTGGTGTCAGGACCAGGGCAGAATACGCAGTATTTT. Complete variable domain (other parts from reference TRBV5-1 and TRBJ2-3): KAGVTQTPRYLIKTRGQQVTLSCSPISGHRSVSWYQQTPGQGLQFLFEYFSETQRNKGNFPGRFSGRQFSNSRSEMNVSTLELGDSALYLCASSLVSGPGQNTQYFGPGTRLTVL.

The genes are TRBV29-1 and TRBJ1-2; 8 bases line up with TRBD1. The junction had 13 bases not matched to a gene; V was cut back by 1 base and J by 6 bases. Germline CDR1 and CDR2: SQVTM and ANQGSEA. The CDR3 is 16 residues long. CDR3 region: CSVEGRPGTGAHGYTF. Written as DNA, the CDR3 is TGCAGCGTTGAAGGGCGTCCCGGGACAGGAGCTCATGGCTACACCTTC.

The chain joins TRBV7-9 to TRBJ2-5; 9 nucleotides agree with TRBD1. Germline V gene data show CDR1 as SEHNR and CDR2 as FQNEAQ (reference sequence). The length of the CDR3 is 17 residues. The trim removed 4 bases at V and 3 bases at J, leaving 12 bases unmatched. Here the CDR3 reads CASSSLRDREPKETQYF. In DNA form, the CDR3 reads TGTGCCAGCAGCTCATTACGGGACAGGGAGCCAAAAGAGACCCAGTACTTC.

CDR3 sequence: CASSPTSLAGIYEQFF. CDR3 DNA: TGTGCCAGCAGCCCTACTAGTCTAGCGGGAATCTATGAGCAGTTCTTC. The rearrangement joins TRBV7-9 to TRBJ2-1; 9 bases are shared with TRBD2. V was pared by 5 bases and J by 8 bases, with 13 bases of the junction left unmatched. There are 16 residues in the CDR3. CDR1 SEHNR and CDR2 FQNEAQ come from the germline V gene (reference sequence).

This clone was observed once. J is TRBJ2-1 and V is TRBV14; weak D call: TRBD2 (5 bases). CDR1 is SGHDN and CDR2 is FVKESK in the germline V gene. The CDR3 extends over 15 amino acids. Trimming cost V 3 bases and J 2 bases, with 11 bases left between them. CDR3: CASSHSSSPYNEQFF. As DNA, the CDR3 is TGTGCCAGCAGCCACTCTAGCTCCCCCTACAATGAGCAGTTCTTC.